The clone carrying this TCR beta chain showed up just a few times. The target antigen is unknown. Noted time point: pre-treatment sample, taken before nivolumab and TIL therapy. Pleural nodules or supraclavicular lymph nodes made up most of the excised metastases sampled. Stage 4 NSCLC adults joined between 2017 and early 2020. This record comes from a study of TIL therapy for anti-PD-1-resistant metastatic lung cancer. Study at large: Median patient age was about 50, ranging about 38-80 years. Study results and caveats: Many TIL product clones were absent from baseline tumor, suggesting clonal contraction.

The libraries were made with immunoSEQ v3. Clones were read by immunoSEQ multiplex PCR, and TCRdb kept only the in-frame ones, dropping some. The sample lists roughly 13,000 clones, about three fifths occurring once. Unmatched junction bases numbered 6, after V lost 6 bases and J lost 0 bases. Germline assignment: CDR1 LNHDA and CDR2 SQIVND (reference sequence). CDR3 length equals 15 residues. This material consisted of tumor tissue, taken at baseline. The V call is TRBV19, the J call TRBJ1-2; TRBD1 aligns across 8 bases. This TCR derives from a woman between 25 and 85 years old with non-small cell lung cancer. The CDR3 bases are TGTGCCAGTAGAGAGGACAGGGCCCCTAACTATGGCTACACCTTC. Translated, it gives CASREDRAPNYGYTF.